Listed below are T cell receptor beta chains from one sample, sequenced in a study of cytotoxic CD8 clonotypes in ibrutinib-treated CLL. The repertoire was sequenced with immunoSEQ multiplex PCR; TCRdb's copy has only in-frame clones and lacks some. The sample has approximately 150,000 clones; about 88% are singletons. The material was PBMCs, obtained at disease progression, from a patient treated with ibrutinib. The origin of the receptors is a human donor with chronic lymphocytic leukemia. Both conserved end residues are part of each CDR3. The order of the fields is clone size, D gene, V gene, J gene, CDR3 DNA, CDR3 protein. The D gene is left open where the match is weak. Some rows have no size entry. The others give once, few or many, or a class for an expanded clone.

clone size: once
D gene: TRBD1
V gene: TRBV11-3
J gene: TRBJ2-7
CDR3 DNA: TGTGCCAGCAGCTATAAGGGACAGGGATCCTACGAGCAGTACTTC
CDR3 protein: CASSYKGQGSYEQYF

clone size: NA
D gene: NA
V gene: TRBV19
J gene: TRBJ2-7
CDR3 DNA: TGTGCCAGTAGCCTCCCCGGGACTCGACCCTACGAGCAGTACTTC
CDR3 protein: CASSLPGTRPYEQYF

clone size: once
D gene: TRBD1
V gene: TRBV6-5
J gene: TRBJ1-1
CDR3 DNA: TGTGCCAGCAGTTACGACAGGGGCATGAACACTGAAGCTTTCTTT
CDR3 protein: CASSYDRGMNTEAFF

clone size: once
D gene: TRBD1
V gene: TRBV9
J gene: TRBJ2-5
CDR3 DNA: TGTGCCAGCAGCACTGAGACAGGGGGTCGGGAGACCCAGTACTTC
CDR3 protein: CASSTETGGRETQYF

clone size: NA
D gene: TRBD1
V gene: TRBV7-2
J gene: TRBJ1-5
CDR3 DNA: TGTGCCAGCAGCTTGAGGAGAGGACAGGCCTCAGGACAGCCCCAGCATTTT
CDR3 protein: CASSLRRGQASGQPQHF

clone size: NA
D gene: TRBD2
V gene: TRBV14
J gene: TRBJ2-1
CDR3 DNA: TGTGCCAGCAGCCGAGCTAGCGGGAGGGCCGCGAATGAGCAGTTCTTC
CDR3 protein: CASSRASGRAANEQFF

clone size: NA
D gene: TRBD2
V gene: TRBV6-1
J gene: TRBJ2-7
CDR3 DNA: TGTGCCAGCAGCCTCCCTAGCGGGAGCTCCTACGAGCAGTACTTC
CDR3 protein: CASSLPSGSSYEQYF

clone size: NA
D gene: TRBD2
V gene: TRBV28
J gene: TRBJ2-5
CDR3 DNA: TGTGCCAGCAGTTCAATCTTCGGGACTAGCGGGATTCGAGTGGGCCAAGAGACCCAGTACTTC
CDR3 protein: CASSSIFGTSGIRVGQETQYF

clone size: NA
D gene: NA
V gene: TRBV27
J gene: TRBJ2-5
CDR3 DNA: TGTGCCAGCAGTCTCTTAGCGGTTCACTGGGAGACCCAGTACTTC
CDR3 protein: CASSLLAVHWETQYF

clone size: NA
D gene: NA
V gene: TRBV4-1
J gene: TRBJ2-3
CDR3 DNA: TGCGCCAGCAGCCAAGACTCTTACACAGATACGCAGTATTTT
CDR3 protein: CASSQDSYTDTQYF

clone size: once
D gene: NA
V gene: TRBV5-4
J gene: TRBJ1-4
CDR3 DNA: TGTGCCAGCAGCCCCCGGGGGTCGGGGAGTAGTAATGAAAAACTGTTTTTT
CDR3 protein: CASSPRGSGSSNEKLFF

clone size: NA
D gene: TRBD1
V gene: TRBV6-5
J gene: TRBJ1-1
CDR3 DNA: TGTGCCAGCAGTCGGCCGGGACAGGGCAACACTGAAGCTTTCTTT
CDR3 protein: CASSRPGQGNTEAFF

clone size: NA
D gene: TRBD2
V gene: TRBV5-4
J gene: TRBJ2-3
CDR3 DNA: TGTGCCAGCAGCCCCGCCGGGACTACATCAGATACGCAGTATTTT
CDR3 protein: CASSPAGTTSDTQYF

clone size: NA
D gene: NA
V gene: TRBV5-1
J gene: TRBJ2-2
CDR3 DNA: TGCGCCAGCAGCCCGGCTAGCGTCTACACCGGGGAGCTGTTTTTT
CDR3 protein: CASSPASVYTGELFF

clone size: NA
D gene: TRBD2
V gene: TRBV11-3
J gene: TRBJ2-7
CDR3 DNA: TGTGCCAGCAGCTTAGGGGGACTAGCGTGGAGCTCCTACGAGCAGTACTTC
CDR3 protein: CASSLGGLAWSSYEQYF

clone size: few
D gene: NA
V gene: TRBV10-3
J gene: TRBJ1-2
CDR3 DNA: TGTGCCATCAGTGAGCCATTTACAGGGAACTATGGCTACACCTTC
CDR3 protein: CAISEPFTGNYGYTF

clone size: NA
D gene: TRBD2
V gene: TRBV6-6
J gene: TRBJ2-3
CDR3 DNA: TGTGCCAGCAGTACCGGGACTAGTGAGACAGATACGCAGTATTTT
CDR3 protein: CASSTGTSETDTQYF

clone size: NA
D gene: TRBD1
V gene: TRBV10-1
J gene: TRBJ1-2
CDR3 DNA: TGCGCCAGCAGTGAACAACAGGGGTATGGCTACACCTTC
CDR3 protein: CASSEQQGYGYTF

clone size: NA
D gene: NA
V gene: TRBV5-4
J gene: TRBJ1-2
CDR3 DNA: TGTGCCAGCAGCTTGATCGGCAGGGAGGTCTACACCTTC
CDR3 protein: CASSLIGREVYTF

clone size: NA
D gene: NA
V gene: TRBV19
J gene: TRBJ2-7
CDR3 DNA: TGTGCCAGTAGTCATAAAAGCGGGTCCTACGAGCAGTACTTC
CDR3 protein: CASSHKSGSYEQYF

clone size: NA
D gene: TRBD1
V gene: TRBV6-1
J gene: TRBJ1-5
CDR3 DNA: TGTGCCAGCAGGCCGGACAGGGGGCGCAATCAGCCCCAGCATTTT
CDR3 protein: CASRPDRGRNQPQHF

clone size: NA
D gene: NA
V gene: TRBV5-1
J gene: TRBJ2-3
CDR3 DNA: TGCGCCAGCAGACAAGGAGGGGATACGCAGTATTTT
CDR3 protein: CASRQGGDTQYF

clone size: NA
D gene: NA
V gene: TRBV4-2
J gene: TRBJ1-2
CDR3 DNA: TGTGCCAGCAGCCAAGGAACAGAGGAGGCTAACTATGGCTACACCTTC
CDR3 protein: CASSQGTEEANYGYTF